The clone carrying this T cell receptor (beta chain) was seen more than once but under ten times. Its antigen is undetermined. Primers for the PCR totalled 60 Vbeta and 13 Jbeta. Some clones are missing from TCRdb's copy, which holds only in-frame ones; the method was immunoSEQ multiplex PCR. The sample includes under 150,000 clones, around 71% seen only once; the top ten take about 2.6%. This specimen belongs to a study of cytomegalovirus exposure and HLA in healthy donors. Whole-study context: Approximately 190 million T cells yielded around 100 million unique TCR beta sequences, as an earlier analysis found. Broader study findings: TCR beta sequences numbering roughly 18,000 were associated with HLA alleles at 0.05 false discovery rate in a later analysis. In a later analysis, TCR beta V- and J-gene trimming was associated with a missense DCLRE1C variant. Later on, an analysis showed TCR association rates differing by HLA locus, with DRB1 the most and HLA-C the fewest.

The germline V gene has CDR1 LNHDA and CDR2 SQIVND (reference sequence). Trimming removed 6 bases at V and 6 bases at J, with 18 bases between. The CDR3 extends over 15 amino acids. The sequence was obtained from a woman aged 60-70 years in good health and CMV-seropositive. The specimen sequenced was PBMCs. The V call is TRBV19, the J call TRBJ1-5; tentatively, D is TRBD1 (5 bases). CDR3 coding DNA: TGTGCCAGTAGCCCTCGCGGGGGGTACGGTCAGCCCCAGCATTTT. Its protein is CASSPRGGYGQPQHF.